Below are 6 T cell receptor beta chains sequenced from a single sample in a study of CD8+CD57+ T cells in acquired aplastic anemia. Individuals selected for sequencing had exhibited CD8+CD57+ cell expansion on flow cytometry. Genomic DNA served as template for TCR beta VDJ and CDR3 profiling. Each CDR3 protein gets one entry after TCRdb re-called the reads with MiXCR. Of 120,000 or so distinct CDR3 sequences in the sample, almost 40% are singletons; the top ten hold approximately 2.6%. Source material: sorted CD4+, CD8+, or CD8+CD57+ T cells (not recorded which) from PBMCs. The receptors were sampled from a human donor with aplastic anemia.

This clonotype occurred many times. J is TRBJ1-1 and V is TRBV7-9; possibly TRBD1 for D (6 bases). Germline V gene lookup returns CDR1 SEHNR and CDR2 FQNEAQ (reference sequence). The V end lost 4 bases, the J end lost 4 bases, and 13 bases lay between the germline ends. This CDR3 has 14 residues. CDR3 amino acids: CASSSEGGTTEAFF. The CDR3 DNA follows: TGTGCCAGCAGCTCCGAAGGGGGTACCACTGAAGCTTTCTTT.

The V call is TRBV2, the J call TRBJ2-7; weak D call: TRBD2 (5 bases). Trimming stripped 7 bases from V and 1 base from J, with 8 bases between. The CDR3 consists of 12 residues. CDR1 SNHLY and CDR2 FYNNEI come from the germline V gene. CDR3 in amino acids: CASMSGSYEQYF. CDR3 bases: TGTGCCAGCATGAGCGGATCCTACGAGCAGTACTTC.

The rearrangement uses TRBV5-5 and TRBJ2-3; D call uncertain. CDR3 length: 15 amino acids. Germline CDR1 is SGHKS and CDR2 is YYEKEE (reference sequence). Trimming cost V 4 bases and J 3 bases, with 15 bases left between them. The CDR3 region is CASSEPGLGTDTQYF. CDR3 nucleotides: TGTGCCAGCAGCGAACCGGGCCTTGGGACAGATACGCAGTATTTT.

V gene TRBV7-7 combines with J gene TRBJ2-7; D is undetermined. The CDR3 spans 13 residues. The germline V gene has CDR1 SSHAT and CDR2 FNYEAQ (reference sequence). The germline V and J ends were trimmed by 5 bases and 0 bases, with 8 bases remaining between them. In DNA form, the CDR3 reads TGTGCCAGCAGCCGAGACGCCTCCTACGAGCAGTACTTC. Protein sequence: CASSRDASYEQYF.

This clonotype was found many times. The chain combines TRBV13 with TRBJ2-3; TRBD2 agrees at 7 bases. CDR3 length: 19 residues. After removal of 5 bases from V and 0 bases from J, the junction contained 17 bases not matched to a gene. Germline values: CDR1 PRHDT, CDR2 FYEKMQ (reference sequence). CDR3: CASSPLPAGKTLSTDTQYF. CDR3 nucleotides: TGTGCCAGCAGCCCCCTTCCAGCGGGGAAAACCCTTAGCACAGATACGCAGTATTTT.

This clonotype was detected ten times or more. The J gene is TRBJ1-1, the V gene TRBV2; TRBD1 matches 7 bases. J was trimmed by 5 bases and V by 7 bases; bases with no gene match: 7. Germline CDR1 reads SNHLY; CDR2 reads FYNNEI. This CDR3 has 13 amino acids. The CDR3 bases are TGTGCCAGCAACCGTGACAGGGAGACTGAAGCTTTCTTT. This codes for CASNRDRETEAFF.